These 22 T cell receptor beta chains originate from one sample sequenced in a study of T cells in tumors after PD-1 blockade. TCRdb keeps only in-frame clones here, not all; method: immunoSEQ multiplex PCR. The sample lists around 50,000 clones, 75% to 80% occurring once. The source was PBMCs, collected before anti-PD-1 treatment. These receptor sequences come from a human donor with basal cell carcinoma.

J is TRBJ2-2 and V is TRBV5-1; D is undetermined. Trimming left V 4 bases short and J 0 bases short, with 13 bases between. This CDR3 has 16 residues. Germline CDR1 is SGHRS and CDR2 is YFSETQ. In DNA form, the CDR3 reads TGCGCCAGCAGCGGCAGTCCAACCACGAACACCGGGGAGCTGTTTTTT. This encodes CASSGSPTTNTGELFF.

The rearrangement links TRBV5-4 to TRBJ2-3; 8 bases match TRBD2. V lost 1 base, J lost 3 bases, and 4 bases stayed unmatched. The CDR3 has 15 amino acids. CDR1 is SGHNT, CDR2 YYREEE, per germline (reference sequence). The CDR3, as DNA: TGTGCCAGCAGCTTGTTACTAGCGGAGACAGATACGCAGTATTTT. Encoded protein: CASSLLLAETDTQYF.

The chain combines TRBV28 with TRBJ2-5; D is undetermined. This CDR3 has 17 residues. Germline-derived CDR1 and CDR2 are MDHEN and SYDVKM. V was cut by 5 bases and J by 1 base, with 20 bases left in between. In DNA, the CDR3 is TGTGCCAGCAGTACCCGCGGCGGCGGTCTGGTCCAAGAGACCCAGTACTTC. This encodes CASSTRGGGLVQETQYF.

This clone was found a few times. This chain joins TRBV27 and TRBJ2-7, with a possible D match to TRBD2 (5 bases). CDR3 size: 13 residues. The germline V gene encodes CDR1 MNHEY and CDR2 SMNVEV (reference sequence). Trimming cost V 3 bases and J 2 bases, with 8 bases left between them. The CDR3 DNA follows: TGTGCCAGCAGTTTTGGGAGTCCCTACGAGCAGTACTTC. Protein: CASSFGSPYEQYF.

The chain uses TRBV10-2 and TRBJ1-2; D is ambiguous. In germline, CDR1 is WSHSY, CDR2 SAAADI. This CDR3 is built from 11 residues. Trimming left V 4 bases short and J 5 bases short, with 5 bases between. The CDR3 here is CASSGDYGYTF. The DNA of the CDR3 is TGCGCCAGCAGTGGTGATTATGGCTACACCTTC.

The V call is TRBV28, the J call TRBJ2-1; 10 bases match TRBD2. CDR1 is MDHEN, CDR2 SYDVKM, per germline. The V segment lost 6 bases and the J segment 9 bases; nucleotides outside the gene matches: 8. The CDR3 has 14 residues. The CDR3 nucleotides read TGTGCCAGCAGCCAACAACTAGCGGGGACTGAGCAGTTCTTC. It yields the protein CASSQQLAGTEQFF. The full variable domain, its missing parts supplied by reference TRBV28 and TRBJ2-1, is DVKVTQSSRYLVKRTGEKVFLECVQDMDHENMFWYRQDPGLGLRLIYFSYDVKMKEKGDIPEGYSVSREKKERFSLILESASTNQTSMYLCASSQQLAGTEQFFGPGTRLTVL.

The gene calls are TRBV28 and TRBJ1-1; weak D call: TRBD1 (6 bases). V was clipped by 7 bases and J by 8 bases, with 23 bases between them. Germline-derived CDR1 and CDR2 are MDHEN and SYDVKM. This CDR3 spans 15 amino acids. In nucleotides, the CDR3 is TGTGCCAGCACCCCTCGGGGGACAAGACTTAACGAAGCTTTCTTT. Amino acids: CASTPRGTRLNEAFF.

The CDR3 DNA reads TGCAGCGTTCGGGGGGCGAGCTATGAAAAACTGTTTTTT. Amino acid sequence: CSVRGASYEKLFF. This sequence joins TRBV29-1 and TRBJ1-4; TRBD1 might be the D (6 bases). Germline CDR1 and CDR2: SQVTM and ANQGSEA. This CDR3 has 13 residues. V was clipped by 5 bases and J by 6 bases, with 13 bases between them. The variable domain in full, with the rest retrieved from reference TRBV29-1 and TRBJ1-4, is SAVISQKPSRDICQRGTSLTIQCQVDSQVTMMFWYRQQPGQSLTLIATANQGSEATYESGFVIDKFPISRPNLTFSTLTVSNMSPEDSSIYLCSVRGASYEKLFFGSGTQLSVL.

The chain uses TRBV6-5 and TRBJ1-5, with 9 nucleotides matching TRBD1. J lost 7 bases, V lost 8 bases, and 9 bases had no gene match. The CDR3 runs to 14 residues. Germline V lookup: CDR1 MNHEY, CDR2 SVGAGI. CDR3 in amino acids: CASFPQGAGQPQHF. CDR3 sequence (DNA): TGTGCCAGCTTCCCACAGGGGGCCGGACAGCCCCAGCATTTT.

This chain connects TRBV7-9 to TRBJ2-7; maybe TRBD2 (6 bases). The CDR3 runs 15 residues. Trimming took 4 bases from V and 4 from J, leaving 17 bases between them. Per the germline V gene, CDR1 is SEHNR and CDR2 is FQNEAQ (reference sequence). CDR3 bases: TGTGCCAGCAGCTCTAACAGGTTCGGGAGTTACGAGCAGTACTTC. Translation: CASSSNRFGSYEQYF.

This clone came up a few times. CDR3 nucleotide sequence: TGTGCCTGGACCAACGCGGGGCGTAACTATGGCTACACCTTC. Protein sequence: CAWTNAGRNYGYTF. This chain joins TRBV30 and TRBJ1-2; D perhaps matches TRBD1 (5 bases). Germline assignment: CDR1 GTSNPN and CDR2 SVGIG (reference sequence). The CDR3 covers 14 residues. V lost 4 bases and J lost 1, with 13 bases in between.

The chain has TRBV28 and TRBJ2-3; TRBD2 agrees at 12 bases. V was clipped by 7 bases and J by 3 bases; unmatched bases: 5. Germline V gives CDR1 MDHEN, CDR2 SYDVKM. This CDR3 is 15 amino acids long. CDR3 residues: CASTSSGRGTDTQYF. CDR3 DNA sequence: TGTGCCAGCACCTCTAGCGGGAGGGGGACAGATACGCAGTATTTT.

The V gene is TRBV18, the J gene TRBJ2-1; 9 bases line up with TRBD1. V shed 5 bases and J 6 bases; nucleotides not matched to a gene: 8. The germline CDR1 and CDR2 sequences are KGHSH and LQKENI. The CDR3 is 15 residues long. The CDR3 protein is CASSFPGTGINEQFF. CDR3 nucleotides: TGTGCCAGCTCATTCCCCGGGACAGGGATCAATGAGCAGTTCTTC. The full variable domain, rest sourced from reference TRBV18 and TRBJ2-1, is NAGVMQNPRHLVRRRGQEARLRCSPMKGHSHVYWYRQLPEEGLKFMVYLQKENIIDESGMPKERFSAEFPKEGPSILRIQQVVRGDSAAYFCASSFPGTGINEQFFGPGTRLTVL.

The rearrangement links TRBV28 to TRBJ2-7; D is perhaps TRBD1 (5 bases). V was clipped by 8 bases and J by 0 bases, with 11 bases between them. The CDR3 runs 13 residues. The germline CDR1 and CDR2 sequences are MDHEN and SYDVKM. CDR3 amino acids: CASGWGSSYEQYF. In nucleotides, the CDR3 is TGTGCCAGCGGGTGGGGCAGCTCCTACGAGCAGTACTTC.

CDR3 nucleotides: TGTGCCAGCAGCGTCTATAGCTATGGCTACACCTTC. This codes for CASSVYSYGYTF. V usage is TRBV2 and J usage is TRBJ1-2; D remains ambiguous. V was clipped by 6 bases and J by 4 bases, with 9 bases between them. CDR1 and CDR2 from the germline V gene are SNHLY and FYNNEI. The CDR3 is made up of 12 amino acids.

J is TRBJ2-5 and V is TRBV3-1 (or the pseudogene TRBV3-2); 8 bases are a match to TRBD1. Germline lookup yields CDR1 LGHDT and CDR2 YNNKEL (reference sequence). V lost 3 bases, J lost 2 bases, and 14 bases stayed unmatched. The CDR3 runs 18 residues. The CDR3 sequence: CASSQKTGVIRGQETQYF. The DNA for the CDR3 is TGTGCCAGCAGCCAGAAGACAGGGGTAATCAGAGGGCAAGAGACCCAGTACTTC.

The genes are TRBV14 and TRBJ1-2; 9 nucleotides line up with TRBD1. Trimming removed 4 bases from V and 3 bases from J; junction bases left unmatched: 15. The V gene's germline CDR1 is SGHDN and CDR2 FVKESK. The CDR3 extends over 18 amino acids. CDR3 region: CASSLTGRDREDYYGYTF. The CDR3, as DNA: TGTGCCAGCAGCCTGACGGGGCGGGACAGGGAGGACTACTATGGCTACACCTTC.

This chain's CDR3 is CASRTTGANEKLFF. CDR3 in DNA: TGTGCCAGCAGGACGACAGGGGCTAATGAAAAACTGTTTTTT. J is TRBJ1-4 and V is TRBV5-5; 8 bases line up with TRBD1. J was trimmed by 3 bases and V by 5 bases; bases with no gene match: 3. The CDR3 covers 14 residues. Germline lookup yields CDR1 SGHKS and CDR2 YYEKEE (reference sequence).

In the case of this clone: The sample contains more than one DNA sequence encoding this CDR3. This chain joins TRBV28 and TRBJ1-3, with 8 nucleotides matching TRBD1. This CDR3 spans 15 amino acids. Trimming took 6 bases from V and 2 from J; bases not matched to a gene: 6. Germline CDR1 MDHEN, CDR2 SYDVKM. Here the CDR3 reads CASSPPTGAGNTIYF. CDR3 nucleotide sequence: TGTGCCAGCAGCCCTCCGACAGGGGCTGGAAACACCATATATTTT. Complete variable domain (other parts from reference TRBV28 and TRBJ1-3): DVKVTQSSRYLVKRTGEKVFLECVQDMDHENMFWYRQDPGLGLRLIYFSYDVKMKEKGDIPEGYSVSREKKERFSLILESASTNQTSMYLCASSPPTGAGNTIYFGEGSWLTVV.

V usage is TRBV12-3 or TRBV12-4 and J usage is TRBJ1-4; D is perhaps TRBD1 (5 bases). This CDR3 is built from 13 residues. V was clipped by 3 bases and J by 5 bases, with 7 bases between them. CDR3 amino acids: CASSLGGNEKLFF. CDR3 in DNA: TGTGCCAGCAGTTTGGGGGGGAATGAAAAACTGTTTTTT.

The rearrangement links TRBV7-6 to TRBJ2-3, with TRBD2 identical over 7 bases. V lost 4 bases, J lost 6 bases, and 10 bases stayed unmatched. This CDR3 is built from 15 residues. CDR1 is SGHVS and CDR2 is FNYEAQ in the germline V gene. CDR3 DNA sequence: TGTGCCAGCAGCTCCGACACACTCGGGGGGGATACGCAGTATTTT. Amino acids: CASSSDTLGGDTQYF.

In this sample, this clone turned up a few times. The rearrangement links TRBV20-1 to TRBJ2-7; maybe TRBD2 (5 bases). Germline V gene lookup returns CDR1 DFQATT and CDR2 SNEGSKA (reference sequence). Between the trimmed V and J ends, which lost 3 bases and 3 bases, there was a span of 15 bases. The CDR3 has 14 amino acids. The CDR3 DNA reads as TGCAGTGCTAGTAAGAGGGAACAACTCTACGAGCAGTACTTC. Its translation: CSASKREQLYEQYF.